These 30 T cell receptor beta chains were sequenced from one sample in a study of T-cell memory formation after mild COVID-19. One entry per CDR3 protein results from TCRdb running MiXCR on the 5' RACE reads. The sample lists 350,000 to 450,000 distinct CDR3 sequences; approximately 25% were seen once. Sequenced material: PBMCs or a T cell subset sorted from them (not recorded which). All receptors come from an adult woman who had mild COVID-19 (a few samples of this study predate the infection). Cell type and time point are not known.

The chain links TRBV6-6 to TRBJ2-7; TRBD2 agrees at 10 bases. The CDR3 loop spans 14 amino acids. V was pared by 5 bases and J by 3 bases, with 4 bases of the junction left unmatched. CDR1 is MNHNY, CDR2 SVGAGI, per germline (reference sequence). The CDR3 DNA reads as TGTGCCAGCAGTGTCACTAGCGGGATCTACGAGCAGTACTTC. It codes for CASSVTSGIYEQYF.

The chain recombines TRBV10-3 with TRBJ2-7, with a weak D call TRBD1 (6 bases). From germline, CDR1 is ENHRY and CDR2 SYGVKD. This CDR3 spans 14 amino acids. The ends were cut back, 2 bases at V and 1 base at J, with 9 bases in the middle. The CDR3 region has the DNA TGTGCCATCAGTGAGGACAGGACGTCCTACGAGCAGTACTTC. Translating it yields CAISEDRTSYEQYF.

The chain employs TRBV12-3 or TRBV12-4 and TRBJ2-3; 9 bases agree with TRBD1. The CDR3 is 15 residues long. Trimming removed 8 bases from V and 4 bases from J; junction bases left unmatched: 10. The CDR3 DNA follows: TGTGCCAGCGGCGGACAGGGGCAGATTTCAGATACGCAGTATTTT. Protein product: CASGGQGQISDTQYF.

This clonotype was seen only a few times. The chain links TRBV24-1 to TRBJ1-2; 7 bases are shared with TRBD1. The CDR3 is made up of 13 amino acids. Per the germline V gene, CDR1 is KGHDR and CDR2 is SFDVKD. V shed 4 bases and J 5 bases; nucleotides not matched to a gene: 3. Here the CDR3 DNA reads TGTGCCACCAGTGACAGGGGGGCATATGGCTACACCTTC. This gives the protein CATSDRGAYGYTF.

This clonotype was seen only a few times. The genes are TRBV5-1 and TRBJ1-1; D possibly corresponds to TRBD1 (5 bases). Germline-derived CDR1 and CDR2 are SGHRS and YFSETQ. The length of the CDR3 is 16 residues. The germline V and J ends were trimmed by 3 bases and 2 bases, with 17 bases remaining between them. The CDR3 protein is CASSSTSGQLNTEAFF. The DNA for the CDR3 is TGCGCCAGCAGCTCCACCTCCGGACAATTAAACACTGAAGCTTTCTTT.

V and J are TRBV11-3 and TRBJ2-1; a weak D match, TRBD1 (6 bases). The CDR3 has 14 residues. Germline V gene lookup returns CDR1 SGHNT and CDR2 YENEEA. V was cut by 5 bases and J by 5 bases, with 13 bases left in between. The CDR3 is CASSLGGIHNEQFF. The CDR3 DNA reads as TGTGCCAGCAGCCTAGGGGGAATCCACAATGAGCAGTTCTTC.

There are a few counts of this clonotype. The V and J genes are TRBV10-3 and TRBJ1-1, with a possible D match to TRBD1 (5 bases). CDR1 is ENHRY and CDR2 is SYGVKD in the germline V gene. The V gene lost 4 bases and the J gene lost 1 base, with 13 bases spanning the gap. The CDR3 is 15 amino acids. The CDR3 DNA sequence: TGTGCCATCAGTGCCCGGGACGGGGAGAACACTGAAGCTTTCTTT. Translated, it gives CAISARDGENTEAFF.

This rearrangement joins TRBV5-4 to TRBJ2-3, with 10 bases lining up with TRBD2. The V segment lost 2 bases and the J segment 7 bases; nucleotides outside the gene matches: 13. Germline assignment: CDR1 SGHNT and CDR2 YYREEE (reference sequence). The CDR3 totals 17 residues. This CDR3 is CASSFNVLAGFKYTQYF. CDR3 DNA: TGTGCCAGCAGCTTTAACGTACTAGCGGGATTTAAGTATACGCAGTATTTT.

CDR3 sequence (DNA): TGTGCCAGCAGCCCCGCACGAAGGCGGACTGAAGCTTTCTTT. Encoded protein: CASSPARRRTEAFF. The chain joins TRBV3-1 to TRBJ1-1; D remains ambiguous. From germline, CDR1 is LGHDT and CDR2 YNNKEL (reference sequence). The CDR3 is made up of 14 amino acids. V gave up 4 bases and J gave up 5 bases, with 14 bases separating them.

The J gene is TRBJ2-5, the V gene TRBV20-1; TRBD1 is a possible D gene (5 bases). This CDR3 has 12 residues. Trimming pared 4 bases from V and 14 bases from J, leaving 20 bases between. The germline V gene has CDR1 DFQATT and CDR2 SNEGSKA (reference sequence). This CDR3 is CSAKGPDLRHYF. CDR3 DNA: TGCAGTGCTAAGGGGCCAGACCTTCGTCATTACTTC.

The gene calls are TRBV9 and TRBJ2-3; TRBD2 matches 10 bases. The CDR3 runs to 18 residues. Per the germline V gene, CDR1 is SGDLS and CDR2 is YYNGEE. J gave up 1 base and V 0 bases, and 8 bases lay outside the gene matches. The CDR3 region has the DNA TGTGCCAGCAGCGTAGGGTCCAGCGGGGGGGGAGGCACAGATACGCAGTATTTT. Amino acid sequence: CASSVGSSGGGGTDTQYF.

This chain links TRBV4-1 with TRBJ2-7; unclear D gene. Trimming shortened V by 1 base and J by 3 bases, and 13 bases separated the two germline ends. Per germline, CDR1 MGHRA and CDR2 YSYEKL. The CDR3 contains 15 residues. This CDR3 is CASSQASPIHYEQYF. For the CDR3, the DNA is TGCGCCAGCAGCCAAGCGTCACCTATTCACTACGAGCAGTACTTC.

This clonotype has only a few counts. This chain uses TRBV21-1 with TRBJ1-5; no DNA check was done on the table's D call, TRBD1. TRBV21-1 is a recognized pseudogene. The CDR3 contains 21 residues. CDR3 amino acids: CASSKRDEGTERSWSNQPQHF. Written as DNA, the CDR3 is TGTGCCAGCAGCAAGAGGGATGAGGGGACGGAGAGGTCATGGAGCAATCAGCCCCAGCATTTT.

In this sample, this clonotype turned up once. The CDR3: CASSPERGRAPGYTF. DNA for the CDR3: TGTGCCAGCAGCCCAGAACGGGGCAGGGCGCCTGGCTACACCTTC. The chain joins TRBV9 to TRBJ1-2, with a tentative D call TRBD1 (5 bases). The CDR3 consists of 15 residues. Trimming took off 4 bases at V and 7 bases at J, with 20 bases between the two ends. The germline V gene encodes CDR1 SGDLS and CDR2 YYNGEE. Variable domain in full (rest from reference TRBV9 and TRBJ1-2): DSGVTQTPKHLITATGQRVTLRCSPRSGDLSVYWYQQSLDQGLQFLIQYYNGEERAKGNILERFSAQQFPDLHSELNLSSLELGDSALYFCASSPERGRAPGYTFGSGTRLTVV.

This clonotype was picked up a small number of times. The chain is built from TRBV28 and TRBJ1-1; a weak D match, TRBD1 (5 bases). The CDR3 has 15 amino acids. CDR1 is MDHEN, CDR2 SYDVKM, per germline. V gave up 5 bases and J gave up 5 bases, with 18 bases separating them. In DNA form, the CDR3 reads TGTGCCAGCAGTCCGCCTCAGGGATATGGGACTGAAGCTTTCTTT. Protein sequence: CASSPPQGYGTEAFF.

This clonotype appeared many times. V gene TRBV19 combines with J gene TRBJ1-5; 7 nucleotides agree with TRBD1. After removal of 0 bases from V and 2 bases from J, the junction contained 10 bases not matched to a gene. The CDR3 runs 18 residues. Looked up from germline, CDR1 is LNHDA and CDR2 is SQIVND (reference sequence). Here the CDR3 reads CASSIDDRARLGNQPQHF. The CDR3 DNA sequence: TGTGCCAGTAGTATAGACGACAGGGCCCGGTTGGGCAATCAGCCCCAGCATTTT.

This clonotype came up a few times. The chain uses TRBV4-1 and TRBJ2-2; D may be TRBD2 (6 bases). Trimming pared 6 bases from V and 1 base from J, leaving 6 bases between. The CDR3 loop spans 13 amino acids. Germline loops: CDR1 MGHRA, CDR2 YSYEKL. The CDR3 nucleotides read TGCGCCAGCAGAGCGGGGAACACCGGGGAGCTGTTTTTT. It is translated as CASRAGNTGELFF.

This clonotype was counted between two and nine times. The chain links TRBV29-1 to TRBJ1-2; 10 bases fit TRBD1. CDR1 SQVTM and CDR2 ANQGSEA come from the germline V gene. CDR3 length: 13 amino acids. Trimming cost V 7 bases and J 4 bases; bases outside gene matches: 6. The CDR3 coding sequence is TGCAGCGCAAGACAGGGGGCGAGCTATGGCTACACCTTC. This translates into CSARQGASYGYTF.

V usage is TRBV30 and J usage is TRBJ2-2, with D uncertain. The CDR3 has 15 amino acids. Germline V gene sequence: CDR1 GTSNPN, CDR2 SVGIG (reference sequence). V was pared by 1 base and J by 0 bases, with 9 bases between. In DNA, the CDR3 is TGTGCCTGGAGTGATAGCTTACCGAACACCGGGGAGCTGTTTTTT. Protein: CAWSDSLPNTGELFF.

The CDR3 DNA is TGTGCCAGCAGCTTAAGAAGCACTAGGGGGGCCGAGACCCAGTACTTC. Residues: CASSLRSTRGAETQYF. The chain links TRBV7-2 to TRBJ2-5; perhaps D is TRBD1 or TRBD2 (6 bases each). Germline CDR1 is SGHTA and CDR2 is FQGNSA. This CDR3 has 16 residues. V lost 2 bases and J 5 bases, leaving 18 bases between the germline ends.

This clonotype was recorded a few times. The CDR3 nucleotides are TGTGCCAGCGGAACCCACGGGGGGTACAATGAGCAGTTCTTC. This sequence encodes CASGTHGGYNEQFF. The rearrangement uses TRBV6-6 and TRBJ2-1, with 7 bases fitting TRBD2. Germline CDR1 is MNHNY and CDR2 is SVGAGI (reference sequence). V was pared by 8 bases and J by 4 bases, with 8 bases of the junction left unmatched. The CDR3 totals 14 residues.

This clonotype was detected only a few times. This rearrangement joins TRBV20-1 to TRBJ2-4; D might be TRBD2 (6 bases). The CDR3 runs 16 residues. The V gene's germline CDR1 is DFQATT and CDR2 SNEGSKA (reference sequence). V was trimmed by 0 bases and J by 3 bases, leaving 15 bases between them. The CDR3 coding sequence is TGCAGTGCTAGAGATGAGGCTAGCGTACTCAAAAACATTCAGTACTTC. Translation: CSARDEASVLKNIQYF.

J is TRBJ1-1 and V is TRBV20-1; D not certain. Trimming cost V 6 bases and J 0 bases, with 11 bases left between them. Per germline, CDR1 DFQATT and CDR2 SNEGSKA (reference sequence). This CDR3 contains 13 residues. CDR3 amino acids: CSAVQPLNTEAFF. The CDR3 DNA reads TGCAGTGCCGTCCAGCCCTTGAACACTGAAGCTTTCTTT.

This clonotype showed up just a few times. The chain has TRBV7-9 and TRBJ2-1; 12 nucleotides align to TRBD2. V was pared by 4 bases and J by 6 bases, with 10 bases of the junction left unmatched. This CDR3 region has 17 residues. Germline V gives CDR1 SEHNR, CDR2 FQNEAQ (reference sequence). For the CDR3, the DNA is TGTGCCAGCAGCTCCTTGGTCGGACTAGCGGGGTTCAATGAGCAGTTCTTC. Amino acids: CASSSLVGLAGFNEQFF.

This chain links TRBV12-3 or TRBV12-4 with TRBJ2-6; 9 bases agree with TRBD1. Losses at the gene ends were 6 bases for V and 4 bases for J; bases not matched to a gene: 13. This CDR3 comprises 18 residues. CDR3 in DNA: TGTGCCAGCAGCCCGACAGGGGGGTGGATGGACGGGGCCAACGTCCTGACTTTC. It yields the protein CASSPTGGWMDGANVLTF.

The V and J genes are TRBV20-1 and TRBJ2-1, with D perhaps TRBD2 (5 bases). This CDR3 contains 15 residues. The germline V gene encodes CDR1 DFQATT and CDR2 SNEGSKA (reference sequence). Deletions cut 4 bases from V and 10 bases from J, with 23 bases between. CDR3 protein: CSATPRVGVDAEQFF. CDR3 DNA sequence: TGCAGTGCTACCCCTCGAGTGGGAGTCGACGCGGAGCAGTTCTTC.

This chain uses TRBV2 with TRBJ2-1, with 10 nucleotides matching TRBD1. Germline CDR1 and CDR2: SNHLY and FYNNEI. CDR3 length equals 14 residues. The J segment lost 7 bases and the V segment lost 6 bases, leaving 6 bases of the junction unmatched. For the CDR3, the DNA is TGTGCCAGCAGCCGGGACAGGGGTATGAATGAGCAGTTCTTC. The encoded protein is CASSRDRGMNEQFF.

The CDR3 is CASSLTVPRSGNTIYF. The CDR3 DNA follows: TGTGCCAGCAGCTTAACGGTGCCCCGCTCTGGAAACACCATATATTTT. This chain joins TRBV11-2 and TRBJ1-3; D is uncertain. This CDR3 has 16 residues. CDR1 is SGHAT, CDR2 FQNNGV, per germline. Trimming shortened V by 2 bases and J by 0 bases, and 11 bases separated the two germline ends.

This chain joins TRBV29-1 and TRBJ2-1, with D maybe TRBD1 (5 bases). V dropped 2 bases and J dropped 7 bases, with 12 bases sitting between them. This CDR3 is built from 13 residues. CDR1 and CDR2 from the germline V gene are SQVTM and ANQGSEA. The CDR3 DNA is TGCAGCGTTGAAAACAGGTCTAGGAATGAGCAGTTCTTC. Translating gives CSVENRSRNEQFF.

The J gene is TRBJ2-7, the V gene TRBV24-1, with 8 bases matching TRBD1. This CDR3 is built from 15 residues. V lost 4 bases and J lost 2; bases outside the gene matches: 6. Germline V gene lookup returns CDR1 KGHDR and CDR2 SFDVKD. Written as DNA, the CDR3 is TGTGCCACCAGTGACACTCGGGACAGGACCTACGAGCAGTACTTC. This gives the protein CATSDTRDRTYEQYF.